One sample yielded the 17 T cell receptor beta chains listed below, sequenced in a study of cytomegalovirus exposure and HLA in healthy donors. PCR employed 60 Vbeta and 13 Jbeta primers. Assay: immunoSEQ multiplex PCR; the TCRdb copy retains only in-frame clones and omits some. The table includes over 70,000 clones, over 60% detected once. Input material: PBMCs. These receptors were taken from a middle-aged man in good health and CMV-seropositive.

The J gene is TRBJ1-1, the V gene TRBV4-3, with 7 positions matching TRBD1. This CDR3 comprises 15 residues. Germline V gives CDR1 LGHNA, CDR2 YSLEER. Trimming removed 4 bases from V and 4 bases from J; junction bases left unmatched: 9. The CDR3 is CASSRLQGDFTEAFF. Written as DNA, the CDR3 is TGCGCCAGCAGCCGGCTGCAGGGGGATTTCACTGAAGCTTTCTTT.

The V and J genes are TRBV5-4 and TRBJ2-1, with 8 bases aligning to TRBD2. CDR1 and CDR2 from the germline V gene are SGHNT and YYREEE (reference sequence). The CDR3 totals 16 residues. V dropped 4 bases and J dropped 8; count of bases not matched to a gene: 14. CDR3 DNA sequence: TGTGCCAGCAGCGAGGGAGCTCGGGAGGGCCTTGATGAGCAGTTCTTC. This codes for CASSEGAREGLDEQFF.

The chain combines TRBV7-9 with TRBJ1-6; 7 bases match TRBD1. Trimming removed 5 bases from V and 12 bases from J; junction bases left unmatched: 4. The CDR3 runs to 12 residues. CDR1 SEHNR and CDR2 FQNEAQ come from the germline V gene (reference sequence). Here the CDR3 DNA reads TGTGCCAGCAGCACCAGACAGGGACCCCTCCACTTT. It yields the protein CASSTRQGPLHF.

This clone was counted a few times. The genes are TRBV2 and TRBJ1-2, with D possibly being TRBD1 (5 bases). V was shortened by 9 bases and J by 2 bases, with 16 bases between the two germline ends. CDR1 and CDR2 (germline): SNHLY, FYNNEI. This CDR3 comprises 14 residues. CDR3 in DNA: TGTGCCAGAGGGGCAGGCAAGCCAAACTATGGCTACACCTTC. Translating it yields CARGAGKPNYGYTF.

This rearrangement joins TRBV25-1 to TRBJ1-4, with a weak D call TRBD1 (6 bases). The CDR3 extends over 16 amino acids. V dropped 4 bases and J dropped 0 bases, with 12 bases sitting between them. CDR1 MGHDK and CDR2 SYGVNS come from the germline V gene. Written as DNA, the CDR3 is TGTGCCAGCAGTGCCCCAGGGGTCCCAACTAATGAAAAACTGTTTTTT. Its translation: CASSAPGVPTNEKLFF.

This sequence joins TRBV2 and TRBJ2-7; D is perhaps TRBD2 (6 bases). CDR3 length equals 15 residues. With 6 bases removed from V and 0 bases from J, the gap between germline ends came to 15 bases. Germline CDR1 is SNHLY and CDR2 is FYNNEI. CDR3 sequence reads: CASRERDSYSYEQYF. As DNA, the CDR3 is TGTGCCAGCAGGGAACGGGACTCCTACTCCTACGAGCAGTACTTC.

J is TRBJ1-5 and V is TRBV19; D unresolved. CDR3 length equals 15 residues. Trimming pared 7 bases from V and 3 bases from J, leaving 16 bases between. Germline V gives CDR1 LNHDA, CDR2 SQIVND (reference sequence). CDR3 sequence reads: CASTVLYSTNQPQHF. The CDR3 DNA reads TGTGCCAGTACCGTCCTGTACAGTACCAATCAGCCCCAGCATTTT.

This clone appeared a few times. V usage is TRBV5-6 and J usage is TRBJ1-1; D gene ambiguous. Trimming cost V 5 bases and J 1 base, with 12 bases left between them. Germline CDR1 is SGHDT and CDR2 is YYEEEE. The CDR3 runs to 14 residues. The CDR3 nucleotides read TGTGCCAGCAGGGACTCAAGGGCGAACACTGAAGCTTTCTTT. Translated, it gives CASRDSRANTEAFF.

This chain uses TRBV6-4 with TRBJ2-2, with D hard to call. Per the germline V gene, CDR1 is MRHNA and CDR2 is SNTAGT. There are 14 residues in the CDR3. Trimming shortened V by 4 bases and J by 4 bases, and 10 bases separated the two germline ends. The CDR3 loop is CASSVEQSTGELFF. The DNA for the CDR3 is TGTGCCAGCAGTGTCGAACAGTCCACCGGGGAGCTGTTTTTT.

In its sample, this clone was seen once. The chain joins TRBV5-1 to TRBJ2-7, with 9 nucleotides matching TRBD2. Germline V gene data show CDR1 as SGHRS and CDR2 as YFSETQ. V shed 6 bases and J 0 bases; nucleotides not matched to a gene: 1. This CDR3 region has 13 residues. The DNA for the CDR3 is TGCGCCAGCAATAGCGGGAGCTCCTACGAGCAGTACTTC. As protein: CASNSGSSYEQYF. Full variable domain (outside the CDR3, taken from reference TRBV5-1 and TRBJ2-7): KAGVTQTPRYLIKTRGQQVTLSCSPISGHRSVSWYQQTPGQGLQFLFEYFSETQRNKGNFPGRFSGRQFSNSRSEMNVSTLELGDSALYLCASNSGSSYEQYFGPGTRLTVT.

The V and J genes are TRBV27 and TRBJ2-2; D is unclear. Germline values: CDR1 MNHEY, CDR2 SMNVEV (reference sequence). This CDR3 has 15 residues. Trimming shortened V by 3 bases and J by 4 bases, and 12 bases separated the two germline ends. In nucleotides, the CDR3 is TGTGCCAGCAGTTTGAGATCACAGCTCACCGGGGAGCTGTTTTTT. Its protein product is CASSLRSQLTGELFF.

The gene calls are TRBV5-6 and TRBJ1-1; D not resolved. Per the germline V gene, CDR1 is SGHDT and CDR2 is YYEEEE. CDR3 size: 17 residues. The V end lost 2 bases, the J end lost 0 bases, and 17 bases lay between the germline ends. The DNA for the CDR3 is TGTGCCAGCAGCTTTTTTACAGCCCACACCCTGAACACTGAAGCTTTCTTT. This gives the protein CASSFFTAHTLNTEAFF.

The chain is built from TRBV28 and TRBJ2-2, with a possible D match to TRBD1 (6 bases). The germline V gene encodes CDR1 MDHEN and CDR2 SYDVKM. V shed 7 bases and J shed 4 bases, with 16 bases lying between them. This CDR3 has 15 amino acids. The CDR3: CASIRTDRGTGELFF. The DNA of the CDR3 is TGTGCCAGCATAAGGACAGACCGTGGCACCGGGGAGCTGTTTTTT.

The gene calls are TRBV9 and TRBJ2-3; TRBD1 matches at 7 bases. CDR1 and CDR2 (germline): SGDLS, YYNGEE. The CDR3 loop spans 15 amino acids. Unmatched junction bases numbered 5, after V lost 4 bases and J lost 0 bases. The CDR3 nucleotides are TGTGCCAGCAGCCCAGAGGGGGCTAGCACAGATACGCAGTATTTT. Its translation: CASSPEGASTDTQYF.

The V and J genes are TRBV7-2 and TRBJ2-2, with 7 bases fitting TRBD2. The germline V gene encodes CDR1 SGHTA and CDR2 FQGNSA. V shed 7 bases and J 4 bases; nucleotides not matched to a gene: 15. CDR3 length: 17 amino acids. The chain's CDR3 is CASTNQGGSFVTGELFF. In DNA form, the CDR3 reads TGTGCCAGCACTAATCAAGGCGGGAGTTTTGTCACCGGGGAGCTGTTTTTT.

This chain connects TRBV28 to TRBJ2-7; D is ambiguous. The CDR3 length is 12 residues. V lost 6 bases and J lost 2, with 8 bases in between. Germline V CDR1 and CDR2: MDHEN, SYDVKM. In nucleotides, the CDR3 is TGTGCCAGCAGGGGCGTTCCCTACGAGCAGTACTTC. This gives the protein CASRGVPYEQYF.

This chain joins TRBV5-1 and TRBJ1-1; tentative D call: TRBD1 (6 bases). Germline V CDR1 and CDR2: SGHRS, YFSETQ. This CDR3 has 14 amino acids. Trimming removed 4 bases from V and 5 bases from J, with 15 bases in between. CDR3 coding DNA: TGCGCCAGCAGCCCGGGGACACCCGGAACTGAAGCTTTCTTT. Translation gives CASSPGTPGTEAFF.